A single sample gave rise to the 25 T cell receptor beta chains below, sequenced in a study of CD8+ T cells in alopecia areata (dated by TCRdb to the late 2010s). The treatment or condition label, read with the paper, signifies: oral pan-JAK inhibitor, 5-10 mg twice daily. The method was the immunoSEQ multiplex PCR assay. For TCR sequencing, RNA was extracted from every sample and reverse transcribed into cDNA to serve as template. TCRdb took over this immuneACCESS table, retaining in-frame rearrangements with V and J assigned. Such tables are incomplete; in checked studies, under half of the missing clones stem from an unresolved V gene, and the remainder is unexplained. A total of roughly 280,000 clones appear in this sample, around 64% of them only once. The ten largest clones capture roughly 0.93% of the sample. Here the sequenced sample was CD4+ T cells sorted from blood, taken at approximately week 52, from a patient treated with tofacitinib. These receptor sequences come from a human donor with alopecia areata.

J is TRBJ1-2 and V is TRBV6-5, with 7 bases that match TRBD1. Germline CDR1 MNHEY, CDR2 SVGAGI. V gave up 6 bases and J gave up 3 bases; unmatched junction bases: 4. This CDR3 has 13 residues. The CDR3 coding sequence is TGTGCCAGCAGGCTCGACAGGGACTATGGCTACACCTTC. This sequence encodes CASRLDRDYGYTF.

The rearrangement uses TRBV7-2 and TRBJ2-1; 15 bases fit TRBD2. The CDR3 covers 16 residues. The V gene's germline CDR1 is SGHTA and CDR2 FQGNSA. Losses at the gene ends were 5 bases for V and 6 bases for J; bases not matched to a gene: 5. Here the CDR3 DNA reads TGTGCCAGCAGCCGGACTAGCGGGGGGGCTCGCAATGAGCAGTTCTTC. It encodes CASSRTSGGARNEQFF.

CDR3 loop: CASSQVTAETQYF. In DNA, the CDR3 is TGTGCCAGCAGCCAAGTAACTGCAGAGACCCAGTACTTC. The genes are TRBV4-2 and TRBJ2-5; D gene uncertain. The germline V and J ends were trimmed by 1 base and 4 bases, with 7 bases remaining between them. The CDR3 is made up of 13 amino acids. In germline, CDR1 is LGHNA, CDR2 YNFKEQ.

In the case of this clone: A read error may produce the germline difference seen at one junction end. The rearrangement uses TRBV7-7 and TRBJ2-1, with a possible D match to TRBD2 (5 bases). This CDR3 is built from 14 residues. Per germline, CDR1 SSHAT and CDR2 FNYEAQ (reference sequence). This CDR3 is CASSLEVANNEQFF. The DNA for the CDR3 is TGTGCTAGCAGCTTAGAAGTAGCGAACAATGAGCAGTTCTTC.

The V and J genes are TRBV29-1 and TRBJ1-1; no firm D call. This CDR3 is built from 11 residues. CDR1 is SQVTM and CDR2 is ANQGSEA in the germline V gene. Trimming pared 3 bases from V and 3 bases from J, leaving 5 bases between. This chain's CDR3 is CSVERDTEAFF. The CDR3 coding sequence is TGCAGCGTTGAGAGGGACACTGAAGCTTTCTTT.

The rearrangement links TRBV29-1 to TRBJ2-7, with D tentatively TRBD1 or TRBD2 (5 bases each). The V and J ends lost 6 bases and 3 bases respectively, with 15 bases between them. Per the germline V gene, CDR1 is SQVTM and CDR2 is ANQGSEA. This CDR3 comprises 13 residues. The CDR3 DNA follows: TGCAGCGTCATTGGCGAGGGGAGCTACGAGCAGTACTTC. Translating gives CSVIGEGSYEQYF.

The chain links TRBV30 to TRBJ1-1, with 8 bases aligning to TRBD1. The CDR3 extends over 12 amino acids. J was trimmed by 7 bases and V by 1 base; bases with no gene match: 2. Germline CDR1 and CDR2: GTSNPN and SVGIG (reference sequence). The CDR3 sequence is CAWSGQGYEAFF. The DNA of the CDR3 is TGTGCCTGGAGTGGACAGGGGTATGAAGCTTTCTTT.

This rearrangement joins TRBV18 to TRBJ2-6; D is unclear. Between the trimmed V and J ends, which lost 1 base and 0 bases, there was a span of 4 bases. The CDR3 is 15 residues long. Germline V lookup: CDR1 KGHSH, CDR2 LQKENI. CDR3 residues: CASSPQSSGANVLTF. CDR3 DNA: TGTGCCAGCTCACCACAAAGCTCTGGGGCCAACGTCCTGACTTTC. The entire variable domain, with the rest obtained from reference TRBV18 and TRBJ2-6, is as follows: NAGVMQNPRHLVRRRGQEARLRCSPMKGHSHVYWYRQLPEEGLKFMVYLQKENIIDESGMPKERFSAEFPKEGPSILRIQQVVRGDSAAYFCASSPQSSGANVLTFGAGSRLTVL.

This clone showed up just a few times. This chain links TRBV29-1 with TRBJ1-5; TRBD1 aligns across 11 bases. V lost 5 bases and J lost 4; bases outside the gene matches: 4. The CDR3 runs to 14 residues. Germline lookup yields CDR1 SQVTM and CDR2 ANQGSEA. The CDR3 protein is CSVWTGGFNQPQHF. CDR3 in DNA: TGCAGCGTTTGGACAGGGGGCTTTAATCAGCCCCAGCATTTT.

The table lists this clone with a few counts. The chain uses TRBV29-1 and TRBJ2-1; 8 nucleotides line up with TRBD2. Germline CDR1 SQVTM, CDR2 ANQGSEA. The CDR3 spans 13 residues. J was trimmed by 6 bases and V by 0 bases; bases with no gene match: 1. CDR3 coding DNA: TGCAGCGTTGAAGATGGGACTAGCAATGAGCAGTTCTTC. Translated: CSVEDGTSNEQFF.

The gene calls are TRBV29-1 and TRBJ1-1; the D gene is possibly TRBD1 (6 bases). V dropped 5 bases and J dropped 1 base, with 11 bases sitting between them. This CDR3 is 13 amino acids long. The germline CDR1 and CDR2 sequences are SQVTM and ANQGSEA. This CDR3 is CSVSRGQNTEAFF. CDR3 sequence (DNA): TGCAGCGTTTCGAGGGGACAGAACACTGAAGCTTTCTTT.

CDR3 nucleotide sequence: TGTGCCAGCAGCCCTTGGTTAGCCAAAAACATTCAGTACTTC. Protein: CASSPWLAKNIQYF. This sequence joins TRBV7-2 and TRBJ2-4; D is uncertain. Between the trimmed V and J ends, which lost 5 bases and 0 bases, there was a span of 8 bases. The CDR3 runs to 14 residues. Germline V gene data show CDR1 as SGHTA and CDR2 as FQGNSA.

The chain carries TRBV30 and TRBJ1-4; a weak D match, TRBD1 (5 bases). This CDR3 comprises 13 residues. Germline V gene sequence: CDR1 GTSNPN, CDR2 SVGIG (reference sequence). The germline V and J ends were trimmed by 6 bases and 4 bases, with 12 bases remaining between them. CDR3 sequence (DNA): TGTGCCTGTCCAGGCAGGGATAATGAAAAACTGTTTTTT. Protein sequence: CACPGRDNEKLFF. Looking up the rest from reference TRBV30 and TRBJ1-4 gives the full variable domain: SQTIHQWPATLVQPVGSPLSLECTVEGTSNPNLYWYRQAAGRGLQLLFYSVGIGQISSEVPQNLSASRPQDRQFILSSKKLLLSDSGFYLCACPGRDNEKLFFGSGTQLSVL.

The gene calls are TRBV29-1 and TRBJ2-1; TRBD2 might be the D (5 bases). This CDR3 comprises 12 residues. CDR1 SQVTM and CDR2 ANQGSEA come from the germline V gene. Trimming took off 4 bases at V and 5 bases at J, with 9 bases between the two ends. CDR3 sequence (DNA): TGCAGCGTTGGGTGGGGAGACAATGAGCAGTTCTTC. Amino acid sequence: CSVGWGDNEQFF.

This clone was detected only once. The CDR3, as DNA: TGCGCCAGCAGCTCAGGAGTCGGGCAGTACTTC. Amino acids: CASSSGVGQYF. V and J are TRBV5-1 and TRBJ2-7; no firm D call. The CDR3 has 11 residues. Trimming cost V 3 bases and J 9 bases, with 10 bases left between them. CDR1 is SGHRS and CDR2 is YFSETQ in the germline V gene.

V is TRBV5-1 and J is TRBJ1-6; 8 bases line up with TRBD1. The germline gives CDR1 SGHRS, CDR2 YFSETQ. The J segment lost 10 bases and the V segment lost 4 bases, leaving 4 bases of the junction unmatched. The CDR3 is made up of 13 amino acids. The CDR3 DNA is TGCGCCAGCAGCCAGGGGGCTGAGTCACCCCTCCACTTT. It codes for CASSQGAESPLHF.

The chain links TRBV18 to TRBJ2-7, with 7 bases identical to TRBD2. CDR1 KGHSH and CDR2 LQKENI come from the germline V gene. The CDR3 covers 14 residues. V shed 5 bases and J 2 bases; nucleotides not matched to a gene: 6. CDR3 bases: TGTGCCAGCTCAAATACGGGACTACCCTACGAGCAGTACTTC. It specifies CASSNTGLPYEQYF.

This sequence joins TRBV10-3 and TRBJ2-7; D is undetermined. Germline loops: CDR1 ENHRY, CDR2 SYGVKD. This CDR3 region has 12 residues. V lost 6 bases, J lost 0 bases, and 6 bases lay in between. In nucleotides, the CDR3 is TGTGCCATCAGGTCCAGCTCCTACGAGCAGTACTTC. Its translation: CAIRSSSYEQYF.

Regarding this clone: Different DNA sequences within this sample yield the same CDR3. The chain is built from TRBV9 and TRBJ1-1; D is unresolved. This CDR3 has 14 residues. The ends were cut back, 0 bases at V and 1 base at J, with 7 bases in the middle. Per germline, CDR1 SGDLS and CDR2 YYNGEE. The CDR3 spells CASSVAAENTEAFF. CDR3 DNA sequence: TGTGCCAGCAGCGTAGCTGCGGAGAACACTGAAGCTTTCTTT.

The chain is built from TRBV29-1 and TRBJ1-1, with a tentative D call TRBD1 (6 bases). The CDR3 consists of 12 residues. Trimming shortened V by 4 bases and J by 4 bases, and 10 bases separated the two germline ends. Per the germline V gene, CDR1 is SQVTM and CDR2 is ANQGSEA. The CDR3 DNA follows: TGCAGCGTTGGGGAACAGGGCACTGAAGCTTTCTTT. Translating it yields CSVGEQGTEAFF. The full variable domain, with the rest looked up from reference TRBV29-1 and TRBJ1-1, is SAVISQKPSRDICQRGTSLTIQCQVDSQVTMMFWYRQQPGQSLTLIATANQGSEATYESGFVIDKFPISRPNLTFSTLTVSNMSPEDSSIYLCSVGEQGTEAFFGQGTRLTVV.

This chain links TRBV14 with TRBJ1-1; D is unclear. V lost 4 bases and J 5 bases, leaving 17 bases between the germline ends. The CDR3 consists of 15 residues. Germline loops: CDR1 SGHDN, CDR2 FVKESK. The CDR3 spells CASSPAGRSGTEAFF. The CDR3 DNA reads as TGTGCCAGCAGCCCCGCCGGGAGAAGTGGGACTGAAGCTTTCTTT.

This chain connects TRBV5-5 to TRBJ2-5, with D unclear. The germline V gene has CDR1 SGHKS and CDR2 YYEKEE (reference sequence). V lost 0 bases to trimming and J lost 5 bases, with 11 bases between them. The CDR3 covers 14 residues. As DNA, the CDR3 is TGTGCCAGCAGCTTGGAACCTCTGGGGGAGACCCAGTACTTC. Residues: CASSLEPLGETQYF.

The gene calls are TRBV6-5 and TRBJ2-1, with D hard to call. Germline V gene data show CDR1 as MNHEY and CDR2 as SVGAGI. Trimming removed 6 bases from V and 10 bases from J, with 10 bases in between. CDR3 length equals 11 residues. The CDR3 protein is CASRKNGEQFF. CDR3 DNA: TGTGCCAGCAGGAAGAACGGGGAGCAGTTCTTC.

The chain has TRBV27 and TRBJ2-7, with D possibly being TRBD1 (6 bases). Germline V gene data show CDR1 as MNHEY and CDR2 as SMNVEV (reference sequence). The CDR3 length is 14 residues. With 2 bases removed from V and 2 bases from J, the gap between germline ends came to 10 bases. The DNA for the CDR3 is TGTGCCAGCAGTTTAAAGGGGGTCCCCTACGAGCAGTACTTC. It yields the protein CASSLKGVPYEQYF.

This clone was seen a handful of times. The chain joins TRBV9 to TRBJ1-6; 8 bases match TRBD1. The CDR3 extends over 14 amino acids. V shed 5 bases and J 10 bases; nucleotides not matched to a gene: 8. Germline lookup yields CDR1 SGDLS and CDR2 YYNGEE. CDR3 sequence: CASRGTGPRSPLHF. CDR3 DNA: TGTGCCAGCAGGGGGACAGGCCCCCGGTCACCCCTCCACTTT.